This T cell receptor (beta chain) is drawn from a study of lung T cells in sarcoidosis with Löfgren's syndrome. Study conclusions and caveats: TRBV2 was the preferred pairing partner of TRAV12-1, with similar CDR3s. Multiple Löfgren's syndrome patients reportedly shared TRAV12-1 and TRBV2 CDR3 motifs. These T cells were suggested, not shown, to recognize a putative antigen.

There are 12 residues in the CDR3. V was shortened by 5 bases and J by 1 base, with 5 bases between the two germline ends. CDR1 and CDR2 from the germline V gene are MNHNS and SASEGT. This clonotype is medium-sized (0.01 to 0.1%) within its sample. Its specificity is not known. TCRdb re-derived calls from the reads in MiXCR, one entry per CDR3 protein. Among about 20,000 distinct CDR3 sequences listed, about a fifth were seen once. This sequence originates from a human donor with sarcoidosis (Löfgren's syndrome or another form), or a control subject (not recorded which). The sample taken for sequencing was CD4+ T cells from PBMCs. The gene calls are TRBV6-1 and TRBJ1-1, with unresolved D. Here the CDR3 DNA reads TGTGCCAGCAGTCTTTGGAACACTGAAGCTTTCTTT. It codes for CASSLWNTEAFF.